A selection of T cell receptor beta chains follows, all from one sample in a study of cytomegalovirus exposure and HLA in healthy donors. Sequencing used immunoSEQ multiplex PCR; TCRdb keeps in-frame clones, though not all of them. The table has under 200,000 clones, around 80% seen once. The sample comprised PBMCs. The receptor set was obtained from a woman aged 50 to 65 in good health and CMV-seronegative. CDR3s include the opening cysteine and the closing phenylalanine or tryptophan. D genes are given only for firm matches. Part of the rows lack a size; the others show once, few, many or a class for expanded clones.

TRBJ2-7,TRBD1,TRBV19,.,TGTGCCAGTAGTATCGGGGGGGGGACAGGGGAGTTCGAGCAGTACTTC,CASSIGGGTGEFEQYF
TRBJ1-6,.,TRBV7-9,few,TGTGCCAGCAGCCCAGTTAATTCACCCCTCCACTTT,CASSPVNSPLHF
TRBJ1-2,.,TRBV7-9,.,TGTGCCACCGCGCTTGAGGGATCGAGAAGAGGTGGCTACACCTTC,CATALEGSRRGGYTF
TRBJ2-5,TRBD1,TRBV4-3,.,TGCGCCAGCAGCCAAGGAGGACAGGGGCAAGAGACCCAGTACTTC,CASSQGGQGQETQYF
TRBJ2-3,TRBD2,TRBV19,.,TGTGCCAGTAGACCCCGCAGCGGCGGACTAGCGGGAGGATTAGATACGCAGTATTTT,CASRPRSGGLAGGLDTQYF
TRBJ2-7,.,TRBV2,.,TGTGCCAGCAGCAGGGCCTACGAGCAGTACTTC,CASSRAYEQYF
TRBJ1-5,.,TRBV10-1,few,TGCGCCAGCAGCCCCGGAGGGAATAGCAATCAGCCCCAGCATTTT,CASSPGGNSNQPQHF
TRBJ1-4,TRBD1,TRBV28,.,TGTGCCAGCAGGGCCGGGACAGGGGTGACTAATGAAAAACTGTTTTTT,CASRAGTGVTNEKLFF
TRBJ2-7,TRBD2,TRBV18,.,TGTGCCAGCTCACCACTGTCAGCGGGAGACGGCGAGCAGTACTTC,CASSPLSAGDGEQYF
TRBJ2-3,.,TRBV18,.,TGTGCCAGCTCACCACCCAATAACGCGGTTACGCAGTATTTT,CASSPPNNAVTQYF
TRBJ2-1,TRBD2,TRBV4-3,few,TGCGCCAGCAGCCAAGAACGAAGCGGGAGGGTAAATGAGCAGTTCTTC,CASSQERSGRVNEQFF
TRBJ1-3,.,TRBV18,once,TGTGCCAGCTCGCCTCTGGACAGCTCTGGAAACACCATATATTTT,CASSPLDSSGNTIYF
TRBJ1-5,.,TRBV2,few,TGTGCCAGCACTAGAGATAGCAATCAGCCCCAGCATTTT,CASTRDSNQPQHF
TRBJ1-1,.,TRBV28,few,TGTGCCAGCAGTCCACCGACAGGTATCAACACTGAAGCTTTCTTT,CASSPPTGINTEAFF
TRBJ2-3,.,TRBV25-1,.,TGTGCCAGCAGTGAACGGGTGAAAGATACGCAGTATTTT,CASSERVKDTQYF
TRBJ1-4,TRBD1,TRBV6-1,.,TGTGCCAGCAGCCGGGACAGGGATGAAAAACTGTTTTTT,CASSRDRDEKLFF
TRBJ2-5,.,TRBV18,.,TGTGCCAGCTCACCACGTGGGCAGCAAGAGACCCAGTACTTC,CASSPRGQQETQYF
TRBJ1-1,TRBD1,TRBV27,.,TGTGCCAGCGGATTAGACAGGGTGAACACTGAAGCTTTCTTT,CASGLDRVNTEAFF
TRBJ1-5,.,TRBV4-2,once,TGTGCCAGCAGCCCAGGGGAAATTATAGAGCCCCAGCATTTT,CASSPGEIIEPQHF
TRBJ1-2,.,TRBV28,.,TGTGCCAGCAGTTTCTCTACAGACCTCTATGGCTACACCTTC,CASSFSTDLYGYTF
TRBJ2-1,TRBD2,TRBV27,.,TGTGCCAGCAGTTATAGGACTAGCGGAGGCTACAATGAGCAGTTCTTC,CASSYRTSGGYNEQFF
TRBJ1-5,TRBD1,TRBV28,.,TGTGCCAGCAGCCCTCAGGGGGATCAGCCCCAGCATTTT,CASSPQGDQPQHF
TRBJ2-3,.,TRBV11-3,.,TGTGCCAGCAGTCACGAGACGGGAAAGGATGCAGATACGCAGTATTTT,CASSHETGKDADTQYF
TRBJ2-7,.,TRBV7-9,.,TGTGCCAGCAGTCGCGCAGGGGCCCCCTACGAGCAGTACTTC,CASSRAGAPYEQYF
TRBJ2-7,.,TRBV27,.,TGTGCCAGCAGTTTACTGACAGGAAAAGCCTACGAGCAGTACTTC,CASSLLTGKAYEQYF
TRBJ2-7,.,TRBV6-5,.,TGTGCCAGCAATGTAGCGGTTAGCTCCTACGAGCAGTACTTC,CASNVAVSSYEQYF
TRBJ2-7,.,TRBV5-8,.,TGTGCCAGCACCCTCGGTTACGAGCAGTACTTC,CASTLGYEQYF
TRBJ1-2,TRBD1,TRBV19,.,TGTGCCAGTAGTACGAGGGACAGGGGGAACTATGGCTACACCTTC,CASSTRDRGNYGYTF
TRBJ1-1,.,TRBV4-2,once,TGTGCCAGCAGCCAAGCATCACAGATGAACACTGAAGCTTTCTTT,CASSQASQMNTEAFF
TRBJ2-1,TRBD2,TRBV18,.,TGTGCCAGCTCACCACTCACTAGCGGGAGGGCCTACAATGAGCAGTTCTTC,CASSPLTSGRAYNEQFF
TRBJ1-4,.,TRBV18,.,TGTGCCAGCTCATCGCAATCAAGGGGAACTAATGAAAAACTGTTTTTT,CASSSQSRGTNEKLFF
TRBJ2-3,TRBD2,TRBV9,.,TGTGCCAGCAGCGTAGCCCCTAGCGGGGGGGCGCGTGGCACAGATACGCAGTATTTT,CASSVAPSGGARGTDTQYF
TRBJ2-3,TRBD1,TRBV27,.,TGTGCCAGCAGTTTTACCTACAGGGGTACGCAGTATTTT,CASSFTYRGTQYF
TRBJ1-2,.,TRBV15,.,TGTGCCACCAGCAGCTATCAGGGAGGCTACACCTTC,CATSSYQGGYTF
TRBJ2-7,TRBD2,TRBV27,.,TGTGCCAGCAGCTCCTCCGGGACTAGCGGTACCTACGAGCAGTACTTC,CASSSSGTSGTYEQYF
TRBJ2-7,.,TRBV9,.,TGTGCCAGCAGCGTAGGCGGGGCTGGATACGAGCAGTACTTC,CASSVGGAGYEQYF
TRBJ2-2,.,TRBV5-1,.,TGCGCCAGCAGCTTCGGCAGGGGGAACACCGGGGAGCTGTTTTTT,CASSFGRGNTGELFF
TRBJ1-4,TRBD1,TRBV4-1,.,TGCGCCAGCAGCCAGGGGACAGCGCCCAAAAGCCTGTTTTTT,CASSQGTAPKSLFF
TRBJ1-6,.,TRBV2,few,TGTGCCAGCAGTGAACTCCAGGGATCTAATTCACCCCTCCACTTT,CASSELQGSNSPLHF
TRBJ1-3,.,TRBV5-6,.,TGTGCCAGCAGCTTGTGGGCCCCCGGGGGCACCATATATTTT,CASSLWAPGGTIYF
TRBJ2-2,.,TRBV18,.,TGTGCCAGCTCACCAGCCGTGGCGGCGGCGGTCGGGGAGCTGTTTTTT,CASSPAVAAAVGELFF
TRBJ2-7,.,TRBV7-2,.,TGTGCCAGCAGCTCAACCAACAACGAGCAGTACTTC,CASSSTNNEQYF
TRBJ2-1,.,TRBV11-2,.,TGTGCCAGCAGCCCCTGGGTAGCGACTTCCTACAATGAGCAGTTCTTC,CASSPWVATSYNEQFF
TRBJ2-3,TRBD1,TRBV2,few,TGTGCCACCGCTACGGACAGGGCAACAGATACGCAGTATTTT,CATATDRATDTQYF
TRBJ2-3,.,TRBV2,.,TGTGCCAGCACCCTGACAAGCACAGATACGCAGTATTTT,CASTLTSTDTQYF
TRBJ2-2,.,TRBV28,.,TGTGCCAGCATCTGGACAGTGAACACCGGGGAGCTGTTTTTT,CASIWTVNTGELFF
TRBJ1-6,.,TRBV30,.,TGTGCCTGGACCCCCGGTAATTCACCCCTCCACTTT,CAWTPGNSPLHF
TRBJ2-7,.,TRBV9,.,TGTGCCAGCAGCGTACAGGGGAACACCTACGAGCAGTACTTC,CASSVQGNTYEQYF
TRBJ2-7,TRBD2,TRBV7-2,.,TGTGCCAGCAGCTTAGTGGGACTAGCGGGAGGGGAGAACGAGCAGTACTTC,CASSLVGLAGGENEQYF
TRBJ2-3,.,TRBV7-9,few,TGTGCCAGCAGCTTAGCGTTGGCAACCAGCACAGATACGCAGTATTTT,CASSLALATSTDTQYF